These T cell receptor beta chains were read from a single sample in a study of blood T cell repertoires in COVID-19. Profiled with immunoSEQ multiplex PCR; TCRdb holds only in-frame clones, not every one. The sample yields over 85,000 clones, 65% to 80% seen once. Sequencing was carried out using peripheral blood. Source of these receptors: a woman between 55 and 75 years old with acute or convalescent COVID-19. The CDR3 runs from the conserved cysteine through the conserved F or W. D genes are given only for firm matches. Clone sizes are given selectively: once, few, many, or a class where the clone is expanded.

cdr3_nt: TGTGCCAGCAGCGTAGGACAGGTTTACAATGAGCAGTTCTTC
cdr3_aa: CASSVGQVYNEQFF
d_call: NA
j_call: TRBJ2-1
clone_size: once
v_call: TRBV9

cdr3_nt: TGTGCCAGCTCACCCCGGGCAGGGGGCGTATGGGAGCAGTACTTC
cdr3_aa: CASSPRAGGVWEQYF
d_call: TRBD1
j_call: TRBJ2-7
clone_size: NA
v_call: TRBV18

cdr3_nt: TGTGCCAGCAGCTCCGATTTTGTCCGTCCGGGGAATGAAGCTTTCTTT
cdr3_aa: CASSSDFVRPGNEAFF
d_call: NA
j_call: TRBJ1-1
clone_size: NA
v_call: TRBV7-8

cdr3_nt: TGCGCCAGCAGCCGTCCGACAGGGGCGAACACTGAAGCTTTCTTT
cdr3_aa: CASSRPTGANTEAFF
d_call: TRBD1
j_call: TRBJ1-1
clone_size: NA
v_call: TRBV5-1

cdr3_nt: TGCGCCAGCAGCCATCTCCAGGGGGCCCGCTACGAGCAGTACTTC
cdr3_aa: CASSHLQGARYEQYF
d_call: TRBD1
j_call: TRBJ2-7
clone_size: NA
v_call: TRBV4-1

cdr3_nt: TGTGCCAGCAGCCAAGAAACCCAGGGGCCAAACTTC
cdr3_aa: CASSQETQGPNF
d_call: NA
j_call: TRBJ2-5
clone_size: NA
v_call: TRBV3-1/TRBV3-2

cdr3_nt: TGTGCCTGGAGTGTAAGTCTAGGTGCGAACACCATATATTTT
cdr3_aa: CAWSVSLGANTIYF
d_call: NA
j_call: TRBJ1-3
clone_size: NA
v_call: TRBV30

cdr3_nt: TGCGCCAGCAGCCAAGAAGACGCGGGTGCCTATGGCTACACCTTC
cdr3_aa: CASSQEDAGAYGYTF
d_call: NA
j_call: TRBJ1-2
clone_size: NA
v_call: TRBV4-3

cdr3_nt: TGCAGCGTCGTGCGGGAGAGCTCCTACAATGAGCAGTTCTTC
cdr3_aa: CSVVRESSYNEQFF
d_call: TRBD2
j_call: TRBJ2-1
clone_size: NA
v_call: TRBV29-1

cdr3_nt: TGTGCCAGCAGCTTAAACGGGGGGAAGACCCAGTACTTC
cdr3_aa: CASSLNGGKTQYF
d_call: TRBD2
j_call: TRBJ2-5
clone_size: once
v_call: TRBV7-3

cdr3_nt: TGTGCCACATCCCGAGATAACACCGGGGAGCTGTTTTTT
cdr3_aa: CATSRDNTGELFF
d_call: NA
j_call: TRBJ2-2
clone_size: NA
v_call: TRBV7-2

cdr3_nt: TGTGCCAGCAGCGACCAACCAGGGCTTGAAGCTTTCTTT
cdr3_aa: CASSDQPGLEAFF
d_call: NA
j_call: TRBJ1-1
clone_size: NA
v_call: TRBV7-3

cdr3_nt: TGTGCCAGCAGTGAAGTAGCGGGGTTAGATACGCAGTATTTT
cdr3_aa: CASSEVAGLDTQYF
d_call: TRBD2
j_call: TRBJ2-3
clone_size: NA
v_call: TRBV2

cdr3_nt: TGTGCCAGCTCACTTACCGGGACAGACAATCAGCCCCAGCATTTT
cdr3_aa: CASSLTGTDNQPQHF
d_call: TRBD1
j_call: TRBJ1-5
clone_size: NA
v_call: TRBV18

cdr3_nt: TGTGCCAGCAGCTTTTCGAGCACTGAAGCTTTCTTT
cdr3_aa: CASSFSSTEAFF
d_call: NA
j_call: TRBJ1-1
clone_size: NA
v_call: TRBV11-2

cdr3_nt: TGCGCCAGCAGCTTGCAAGCGGGGGGATTCAACGAGCAGTACTTC
cdr3_aa: CASSLQAGGFNEQYF
d_call: TRBD2
j_call: TRBJ2-7
clone_size: NA
v_call: TRBV5-1

cdr3_nt: TGTGCCAGCAGCTTAGCGGCTGGACAGGGCTCGGGGCAGTACTTC
cdr3_aa: CASSLAAGQGSGQYF
d_call: TRBD1
j_call: TRBJ2-7
clone_size: NA
v_call: TRBV7-2